This TCR beta chain was observed in a study of T cells expressing NK-cell markers. In the study overall: Seven HCMV-seropositive donors and one seronegative donor made up the eight sequenced donors.

Reanalyzing the 5' RACE reads, TCRdb keeps one entry per CDR3 protein, without DNA. Its table records approximately 420,000 distinct CDR3 sequences. CDR1 and CDR2 from the germline V gene are SGDLS and YYNGEE. This CDR3 contains 17 residues. Sequencing was performed on blood T cells: a sorted CD56 or NKG2C T cell subset, CD4+ or CD8+ T cells, or bulk PBMC T cells (not recorded which). This clonotype was sampled from a woman in her forties or fifties in good health. The gene calls are TRBV9 and TRBJ2-1; without DNA, the TCRdb call of TRBD2 cannot be checked. CDR3 protein: CASSGLAGRSRHNEQFF.